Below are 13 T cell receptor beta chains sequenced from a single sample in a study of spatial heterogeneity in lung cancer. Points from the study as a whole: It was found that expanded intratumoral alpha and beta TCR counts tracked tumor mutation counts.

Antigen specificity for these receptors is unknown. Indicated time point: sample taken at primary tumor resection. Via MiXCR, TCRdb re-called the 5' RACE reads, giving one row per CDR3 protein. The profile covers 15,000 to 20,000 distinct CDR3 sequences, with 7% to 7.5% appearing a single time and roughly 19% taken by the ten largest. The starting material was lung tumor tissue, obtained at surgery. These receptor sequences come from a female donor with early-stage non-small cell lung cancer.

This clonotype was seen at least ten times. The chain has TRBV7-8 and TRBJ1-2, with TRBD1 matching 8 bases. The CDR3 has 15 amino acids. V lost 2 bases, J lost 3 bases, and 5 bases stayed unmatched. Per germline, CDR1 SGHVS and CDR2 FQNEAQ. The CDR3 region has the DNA TGTGCCAGCAGCTTAAGATCGACAGGGGACTATGGCTACACCTTC. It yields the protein CASSLRSTGDYGYTF.

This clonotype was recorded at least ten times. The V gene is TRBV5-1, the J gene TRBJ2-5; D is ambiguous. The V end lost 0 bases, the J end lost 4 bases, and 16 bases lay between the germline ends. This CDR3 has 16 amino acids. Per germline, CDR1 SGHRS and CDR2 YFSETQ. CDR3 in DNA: TGCGCCAGCAGCTTGGCCGAACGTGTTTTGAGAGAGACCCAGTACTTC. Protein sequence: CASSLAERVLRETQYF.

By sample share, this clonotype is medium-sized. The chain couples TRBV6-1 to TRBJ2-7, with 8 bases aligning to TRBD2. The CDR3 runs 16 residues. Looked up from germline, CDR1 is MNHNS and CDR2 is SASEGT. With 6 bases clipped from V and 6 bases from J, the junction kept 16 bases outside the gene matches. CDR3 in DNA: TGTGCCAGCAGCCCAAGCCTGGGACTAGGGCCTGCCGAGCAGTACTTC. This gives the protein CASSPSLGLGPAEQYF.

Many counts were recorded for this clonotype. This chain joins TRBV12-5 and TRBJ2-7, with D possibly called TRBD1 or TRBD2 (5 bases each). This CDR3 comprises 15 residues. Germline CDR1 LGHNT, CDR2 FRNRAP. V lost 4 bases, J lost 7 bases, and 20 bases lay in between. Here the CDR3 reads CASGWGSGAAVEQYF. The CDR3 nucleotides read TGTGCTAGTGGTTGGGGGTCTGGAGCTGCCGTGGAGCAGTACTTC.

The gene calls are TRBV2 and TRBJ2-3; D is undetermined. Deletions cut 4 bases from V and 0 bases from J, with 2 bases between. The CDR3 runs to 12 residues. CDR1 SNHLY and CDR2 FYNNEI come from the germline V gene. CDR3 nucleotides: TGTGCCAGCAGTGTCAGCACAGATACGCAGTATTTT. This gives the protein CASSVSTDTQYF.

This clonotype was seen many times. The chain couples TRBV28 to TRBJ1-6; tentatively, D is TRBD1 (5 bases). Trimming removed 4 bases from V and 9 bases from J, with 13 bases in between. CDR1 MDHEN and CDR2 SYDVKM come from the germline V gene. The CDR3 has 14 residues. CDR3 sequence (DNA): TGTGCCAGCAGTTCACAAGGAAGGGGTTCACCCCTCCACTTT. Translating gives CASSSQGRGSPLHF.

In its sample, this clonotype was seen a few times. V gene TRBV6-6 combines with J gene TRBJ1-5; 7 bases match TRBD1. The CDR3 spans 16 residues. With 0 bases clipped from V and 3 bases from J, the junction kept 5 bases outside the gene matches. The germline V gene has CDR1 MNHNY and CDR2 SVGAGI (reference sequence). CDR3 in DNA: TGTGCCAGCAGTTACTCCTCAGGGGGACCCAATCAGCCCCAGCATTTT. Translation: CASSYSSGGPNQPQHF.

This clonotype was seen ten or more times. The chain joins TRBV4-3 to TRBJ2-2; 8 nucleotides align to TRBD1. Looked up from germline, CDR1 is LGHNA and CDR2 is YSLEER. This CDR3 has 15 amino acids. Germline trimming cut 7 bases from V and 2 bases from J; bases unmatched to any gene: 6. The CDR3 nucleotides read TGCGCCAGCACCCCGACAGGGGATAACACCGGGGAGCTGTTTTTT. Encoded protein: CASTPTGDNTGELFF.

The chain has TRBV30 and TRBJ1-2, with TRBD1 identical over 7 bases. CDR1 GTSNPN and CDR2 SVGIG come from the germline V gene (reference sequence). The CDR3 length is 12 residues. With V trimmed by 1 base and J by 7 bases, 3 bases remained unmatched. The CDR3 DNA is TGTGCCTGGAGTGACAGGGGCAGTGGCTACACCTTC. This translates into CAWSDRGSGYTF.

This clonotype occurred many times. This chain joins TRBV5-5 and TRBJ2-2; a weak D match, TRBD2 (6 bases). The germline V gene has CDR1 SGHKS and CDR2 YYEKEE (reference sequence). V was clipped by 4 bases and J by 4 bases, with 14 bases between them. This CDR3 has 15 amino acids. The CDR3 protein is CASSLGGGPTGELFF. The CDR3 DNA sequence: TGTGCCAGCAGCCTCGGGGGTGGTCCCACCGGGGAGCTGTTTTTT.

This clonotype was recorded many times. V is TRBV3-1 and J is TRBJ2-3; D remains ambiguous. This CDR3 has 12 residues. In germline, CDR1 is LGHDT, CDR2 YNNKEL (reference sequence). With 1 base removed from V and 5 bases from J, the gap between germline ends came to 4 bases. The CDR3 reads CASSQVEDTQYF. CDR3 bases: TGTGCCAGCAGCCAAGTGGAAGATACGCAGTATTTT.

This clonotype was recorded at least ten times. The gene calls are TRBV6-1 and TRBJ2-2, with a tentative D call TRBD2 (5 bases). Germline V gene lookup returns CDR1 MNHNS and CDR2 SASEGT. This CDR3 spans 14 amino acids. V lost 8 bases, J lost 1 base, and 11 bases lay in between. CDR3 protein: CASSIGRNTGELFF. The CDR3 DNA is TGTGCCAGCTCTATTGGGAGGAACACCGGGGAGCTGTTTTTT.

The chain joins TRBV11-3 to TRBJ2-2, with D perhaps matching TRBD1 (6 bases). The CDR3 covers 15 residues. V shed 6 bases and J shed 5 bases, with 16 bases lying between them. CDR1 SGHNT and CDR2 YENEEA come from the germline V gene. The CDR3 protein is CASRGQPGGTGELFF. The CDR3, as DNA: TGTGCCAGCAGAGGACAGCCGGGTGGAACCGGGGAGCTGTTTTTT.